This T cell receptor beta chain was identified in a study of T cell repertoires in cytomegalovirus infection. Overall study context: CMV epitopes in the study were HLA-C-restricted (recently identified) and HLA-B-restricted (well studied).

Overall study findings and caveats: Carriage of CMV together with the relevant HLA was identifiable through cumulative public TCR beta family frequency.

MiXCR, run by TCRdb on the reads, gives a single entry per CDR3 protein. This sample has approximately 600,000 distinct CDR3 sequences, with 40% found just once. Germline CDR1 and CDR2: SGHTA and FQGNSA. Trimming pared 5 bases from V and 10 bases from J, leaving 9 bases between. This CDR3 has 11 amino acids. This clonotype was counted ten times or more. The antigen is not known. The sequence was obtained from a human donor in good health (CMV status not recorded). Some clones in this sample may be carry-over from other donors' samples. This specimen was cultured PBMCs, taken from culture after CMV antigen stimulation. The rearrangement joins TRBV7-2 to TRBJ2-1, with unresolved D. CDR3 in amino acids: CASSPLREQFF. The CDR3 DNA follows: TGTGCCAGCAGCCCCCTCCGAGAGCAGTTCTTC.